This TCR beta chain came from a study of T cell changes during pregnancy in multiple sclerosis (dated by TCRdb to between 2018 and 2020). With regard to the full study: The study looked at changes in the T cell repertoire across pregnancy in women with multiple sclerosis.

Receptor amplification or capture employed the immunoSEQ multiplex PCR assay. TCRdb stores this immuneACCESS table with in-frame sequences only. Part of the clones is absent; in the studies checked, under half of the shortfall reflects unresolved V genes, and no reason is known for the rest. This sample has 90,000 to 120,000 clones in its table, and just under 95% of those were observed once. The ten largest clones take up less than 0.85% of the sample. CDR1 and CDR2 were assigned from the germline V gene as MNHNS and SASEGT. Trimming leaves V shorter by 2 bases and J shorter by 5 bases, with the junction holding 9 bases beyond the gene matches. There are 16 amino acids in the CDR3, from cysteine to phenylalanine inclusive. The DNA shown is the 48-base CDR3, in frame from base 1. About this clone itself: Its cognate antigen has yet to be identified. No much larger clone exists at a distance of one base, and base qualities are not known.

The rearranged segments are TRBV6-1 and TRBJ2-5; 9 bases in between match TRBD1. The TCR originated in a female donor in good health, enrolled as a control in a pregnancy study. This specimen consisted of peripheral blood, obtained in the third trimester of pregnancy. The CDR3 here reads CASSELSGTGLETQYF. The sequenced DNA is TGTGCCAGCAGTGAACTTTCCGGGACAGGGCTGGAGACCCAGTACTTC.